The text below deals with one T cell receptor (beta chain). This CDR3 region has 16 residues. The J segment lost 1 base and the V segment lost 1 base, leaving 5 bases of the junction unmatched. CDR1 is LNHNV, CDR2 YYDKDF, per germline (reference sequence). This record comes from a study of blood T cell repertoires in COVID-19. Turning to the study itself: Spain, Italy and the United States supplied samples that represented acute and convalescent COVID-19. From T cells, B-cell-depleted T cells, or PBMCs came the material, which was cDNA or gDNA.

Per the authors' pipeline: Researchers report that nucleated cell counts were estimated from reference gene primer amplification. The repertoire was sequenced with immunoSEQ multiplex PCR; TCRdb's copy has only in-frame clones and lacks some. V and J calls and clone size come straight from that table; D and trimming were deduced from the DNA. The sample includes around 140,000 clones, 85% seen only once; the top ten take over 2.5%. The receptor was derived from a human donor with acute or convalescent COVID-19. The donor label of this sample is uncertain. J is TRBJ2-3 and V is TRBV15; 7 nucleotides line up with TRBD1. Source material: peripheral blood. CDR3 loop: CATSRGNGQGTDTQYF. The CDR3 DNA sequence: TGTGCCACCAGCAGAGGAAATGGACAGGGCACAGATACGCAGTATTTT.